Listed below are T cell receptor beta chains from one sample, sequenced in a study of cytomegalovirus exposure and HLA in healthy donors. Only in-frame clones appear in the TCRdb table, and some are missing; sequencing was by immunoSEQ multiplex PCR. This sample has more than 90,000 clones, with approximately 81% found just once. Sequenced sample: PBMCs. The receptor set was obtained from a woman in her 40s in good health and CMV-seropositive. The CDR3 runs from the conserved cysteine through the conserved F or W. Each record gives: J gene, D gene, V gene, clone size, CDR3 protein, CDR3 DNA. D genes are given only for firm matches. Only some rows state a clone size, as once, few, many or a class for expanded clones.

j_gene: TRBJ2-1
d_gene: NA
v_gene: TRBV11-2
abundance: NA
CDR3aa: CASSLAQGNEQFF
CDR3nt: TGTGCCAGCAGCTTAGCCCAGGGCAATGAGCAGTTCTTC

j_gene: TRBJ2-5
d_gene: NA
v_gene: TRBV5-5
abundance: NA
CDR3aa: CASSLAGVKHQETQYF
CDR3nt: TGTGCCAGCAGCTTGGCCGGGGTAAAACACCAAGAGACCCAGTACTTC

j_gene: TRBJ1-1
d_gene: NA
v_gene: TRBV5-4
abundance: few
CDR3aa: CASSTGLNTEAFF
CDR3nt: TGTGCCAGCAGCACGGGATTGAACACTGAAGCTTTCTTT

j_gene: TRBJ1-2
d_gene: NA
v_gene: TRBV5-1
abundance: NA
CDR3aa: CASSLSDTYGYTF
CDR3nt: TGCGCCAGCAGCCTGTCGGACACCTATGGCTACACCTTC

j_gene: TRBJ2-1
d_gene: TRBD2
v_gene: TRBV19
abundance: once
CDR3aa: CASATTSASYNEQFF
CDR3nt: TGTGCCAGTGCGACGACTAGCGCCTCATACAATGAGCAGTTCTTC

j_gene: TRBJ2-2
d_gene: NA
v_gene: TRBV28
abundance: once
CDR3aa: CASSSLAKNTGELFF
CDR3nt: TGTGCCAGCAGTTCCCTAGCGAAGAACACCGGGGAGCTGTTTTTT

j_gene: TRBJ2-3
d_gene: TRBD2
v_gene: TRBV5-6
abundance: NA
CDR3aa: CASSWGGTSGRSTDTQYF
CDR3nt: TGTGCCAGCAGCTGGGGGGGGACTAGCGGGAGAAGCACAGATACGCAGTATTTT

j_gene: TRBJ1-3
d_gene: NA
v_gene: TRBV28
abundance: NA
CDR3aa: CASSRQARGNTIYF
CDR3nt: TGTGCCAGCAGTCGACAGGCCCGGGGAAACACCATATATTTT

j_gene: TRBJ1-2
d_gene: TRBD1
v_gene: TRBV28
abundance: NA
CDR3aa: CASSSYRQGRDGYTF
CDR3nt: TGTGCCAGCAGTTCTTACAGACAGGGGAGGGATGGCTACACCTTC

j_gene: TRBJ2-7
d_gene: NA
v_gene: TRBV27
abundance: NA
CDR3aa: CASSPRLEGYEQYF
CDR3nt: TGTGCCAGCAGCCCCCGACTAGAGGGCTACGAGCAGTACTTC

j_gene: TRBJ1-4
d_gene: TRBD1
v_gene: TRBV5-1
abundance: NA
CDR3aa: CASRTGTGGGGEKLFF
CDR3nt: TGCGCCAGCAGGACCGGGACAGGGGGCGGAGGTGAAAAACTGTTTTTT

j_gene: TRBJ1-2
d_gene: TRBD1
v_gene: TRBV19
abundance: few
CDR3aa: CASSLRTGGGHYGYTF
CDR3nt: TGTGCCAGTAGTCTTAGGACAGGAGGTGGGCACTATGGCTACACCTTC

j_gene: TRBJ1-3
d_gene: NA
v_gene: TRBV5-1
abundance: NA
CDR3aa: CASSLDGVSGNTIYF
CDR3nt: TGCGCCAGCAGCTTGGACGGGGTCTCTGGAAACACCATATATTTT

j_gene: TRBJ2-5
d_gene: NA
v_gene: TRBV25-1
abundance: NA
CDR3aa: CASRVKETQYF
CDR3nt: TGTGCCAGCCGAGTTAAAGAGACCCAGTACTTC

j_gene: TRBJ2-1
d_gene: NA
v_gene: TRBV18
abundance: once
CDR3aa: CASSQDYLVSYNEQFF
CDR3nt: TGTGCCAGCTCACAGGACTATCTGGTCTCCTACAATGAGCAGTTCTTC

j_gene: TRBJ2-1
d_gene: TRBD2
v_gene: TRBV5-6
abundance: NA
CDR3aa: CASSLWLAGANEQFF
CDR3nt: TGTGCCAGCAGCTTGTGGCTTGCGGGAGCCAATGAGCAGTTCTTC